The clone carrying this T cell receptor (beta chain) was detected only a few times. The data are from a study of identical twins. The CDR3 has 17 amino acids. The germline V gene has CDR1 SGHRS and CDR2 YFSETQ. V was pared by 2 bases and J by 0 bases, with 15 bases between. Template switching, a step in the protocol, added a universal primer site, and cDNA carried unique molecular identifiers. MiXCR, applied by TCRdb to the 5' RACE reads, yields one record per CDR3 protein. The repertoire holds around 480,000 distinct CDR3 sequences, 14% seen once, with over 0.5% in the top ten. This sample was shared with a second study, whose subject was yellow fever vaccine responses in identical twins.

This clonotype originated in a woman aged 18-35 years in good health. Material: CD4+ T cells sorted from blood. The V gene is TRBV5-1, the J gene TRBJ2-1; D uncertain. CDR3 protein: CASSLDSQQSSYNEQFF. The CDR3 DNA follows: TGCGCCAGCAGCTTAGACTCACAACAAAGCTCCTACAATGAGCAGTTCTTC.